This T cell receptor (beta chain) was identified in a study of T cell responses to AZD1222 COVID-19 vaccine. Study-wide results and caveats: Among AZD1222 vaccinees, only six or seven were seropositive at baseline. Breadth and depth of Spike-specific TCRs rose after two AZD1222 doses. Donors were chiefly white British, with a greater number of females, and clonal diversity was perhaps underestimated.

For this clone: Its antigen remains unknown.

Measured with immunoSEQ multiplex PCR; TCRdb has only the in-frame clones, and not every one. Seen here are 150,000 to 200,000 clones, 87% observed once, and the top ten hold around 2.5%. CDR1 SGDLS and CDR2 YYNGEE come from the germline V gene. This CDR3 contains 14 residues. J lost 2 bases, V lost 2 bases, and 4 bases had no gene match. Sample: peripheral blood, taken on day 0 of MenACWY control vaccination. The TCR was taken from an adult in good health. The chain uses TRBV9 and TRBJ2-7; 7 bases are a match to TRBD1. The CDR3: CASSVTGQAYEQYF. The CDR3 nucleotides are TGTGCCAGCAGCGTGACCGGACAGGCCTACGAGCAGTACTTC.